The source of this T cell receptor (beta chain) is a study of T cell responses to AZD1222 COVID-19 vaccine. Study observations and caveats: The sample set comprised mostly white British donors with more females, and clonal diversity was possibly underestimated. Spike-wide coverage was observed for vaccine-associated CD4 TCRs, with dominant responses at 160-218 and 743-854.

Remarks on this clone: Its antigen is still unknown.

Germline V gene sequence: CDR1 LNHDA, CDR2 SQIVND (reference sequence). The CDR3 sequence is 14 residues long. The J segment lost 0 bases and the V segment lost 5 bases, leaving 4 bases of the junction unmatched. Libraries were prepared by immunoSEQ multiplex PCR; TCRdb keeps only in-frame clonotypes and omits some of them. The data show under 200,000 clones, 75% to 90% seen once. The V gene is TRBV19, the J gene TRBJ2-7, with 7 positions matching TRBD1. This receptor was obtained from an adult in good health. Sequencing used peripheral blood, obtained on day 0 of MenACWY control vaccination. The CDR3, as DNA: TGTGCCAGTAGTCTGACAGGGTTCTCCTACGAGCAGTACTTC. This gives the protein CASSLTGFSYEQYF. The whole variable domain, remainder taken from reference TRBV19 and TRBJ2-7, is DGGITQSPKYLFRKEGQNVTLSCEQNLNHDAMYWYRQDPGQGLRLIYYSQIVNDFQKGDIAEGYSVSREKKESFPLTVTSAQKNPTAFYLCASSLTGFSYEQYFGPGTRLTVT.